This TCR beta chain comes out of a study of CD8 T cells in Susac syndrome (dated by TCRdb to about 2019). General notes on the study: Among the Susac syndrome patients who were sequenced, clinically active disease was present in more than 5 and clinical remission was observed in roughly eight. Susac syndrome patients were therapy-naive, on corticosteroids (some also receiving IVIg), or on IVIg alone at blood withdrawal. Whether CD8+ T cell activation and differentiation in Susac syndrome was antigen driven was tested using repertoire sequencing.

CDR1 is given as MGHDK and CDR2 as SYGVNS, both from the germline V gene. The CDR3 measures 14 amino acids from cysteine to phenylalanine. This entry keeps only the CDR3 DNA: 42 bases, framed from base 1. Trimming accounts for 7 bases at V and 10 bases at J, while the number of junction bases matched to no gene is 9. RNA was extracted with the RNeasy kit and roughly 0.5 to 1 ug was reverse transcribed using random hexamers. The immunoSEQ multiplex PCR assay, covering 54 Vbeta and 13 Jbeta segments, was used to amplify TCR beta CDR3 regions. To correct PCR amplification bias, a synthetic template baseline was used for both primer optimization and computational correction. The paper's processing steps were these. Reads were annotated to V, D and J genes according to IMGT and were analyzed with immunoSEQ Analyzer, with only productive sequences retained. Clonality was computed as one minus Shannon entropy normalized by log2 of the number of productive unique sequences. For each patient and control, public and private clones were evaluated among the 100 most prevalent clones. Clones were defined as Susac-specific if absent from the healthy and MS cohorts, from some 1,000 published viral clones and from other ImmuneACCESS disease sequences. TCRdb redid the processing of the public reads, applying fastp at Q25 and MiXCR, and retained in-frame beta chains. Identical CDR3 protein sequences are pooled into one entry, listed with their most common genes and DNA. The V and J calls follow TCRdb's processing rather than the paper's. This sample comprises 200,000 to 250,000 distinct CDR3 sequences, approximately 94% of them detected only once. Jointly, the top ten make up approximately 0.15% of the sample.

Peripheral blood CD8+ and CD4+ T cells from healthy donors, Susac syndrome patients and multiple sclerosis patients were profiled by high-throughput TCR beta sequencing. Recently defined diagnostic criteria for definite or probable disease were met by the Susac syndrome patients. Bulk CD8+ and CD4+ T cells were purified by magnetic negative isolation, whereas CD8+ TEMRA cells were enriched by FACS. Blood was drawn into EDTA tubes, processed within 24 hours, and PBMCs were isolated by density gradient centrifugation. PBMCs intended for TCR sequencing were frozen in liquid nitrogen and were later thawed in a 37 degrees C water bath. The sorted or isolated CD4+, CD8+ and CD8+ TEMRA cells had a purity of 90% or higher. Results and caveats for the whole study, not just this receptor: The number of individuals in the TCR sequencing and HLA analysis was acknowledged as relatively small. In patients with Susac syndrome, the CD4+ T cell repertoire showed no detectable clonal expansion.

On this clonotype itself: Its antigen specificity is not known. No qualities accompany the bases; no much larger clone lies one base away.

The sequenced sample was CD4+ T cells from PBMCs. The chain is made from TRBV25-1 and TRBJ2-1, and TRBD2 aligns with 11 junction nucleotides. This TCR derives from a human donor with Susac syndrome. The CDR3 region reads CASTPSGGIEEQFF. DNA sequence: TGTGCCAGCACCCCTAGCGGGGGGATCGAGGAGCAGTTCTTC.